These 18 T cell receptor beta chains came from one sample sequenced in a study of shared clonotypes between healthy human individuals. Libraries were prepared by immunoSEQ multiplex PCR; TCRdb keeps only in-frame clonotypes and omits some of them. The table includes 2 million to 2.5 million clones, around 90% detected once. The sequenced material came from naive CD4+ T cells from PBMCs. Indicated subset: CD45RA+ positively selected. The origin of the receptors is a man between 18 and 29 years old in good health. Some clones in this sample may be carry-over from other donors' samples.

V usage is TRBV9 and J usage is TRBJ1-3, with D tentatively TRBD1 (6 bases). With 4 bases removed from V and 1 base from J, the gap between germline ends came to 18 bases. The CDR3 is made up of 17 amino acids. The germline V gene has CDR1 SGDLS and CDR2 YYNGEE. The CDR3, as DNA: TGTGCCAGCAGCCCTTATGGGGGGGGGACATCTGGAAACACCATATATTTT. Translating it yields CASSPYGGGTSGNTIYF.

The chain carries TRBV5-1 and TRBJ2-7; 13 bases line up with TRBD2. V trimming: 5 bases; J trimming: 2 bases; junction bases outside the gene matches: 25. CDR1 is SGHRS, CDR2 YFSETQ, per germline. The CDR3 has 22 residues. CDR3 in DNA: TGCGCCAGCAGACTGATTCCGGGACTAGCGGGAAGGGAAGTACCTTCTCCCTACGAGCAGTACTTC. Translated, it gives CASRLIPGLAGREVPSPYEQYF. Looking up the rest from reference TRBV5-1 and TRBJ2-7 gives the full variable domain: KAGVTQTPRYLIKTRGQQVTLSCSPISGHRSVSWYQQTPGQGLQFLFEYFSETQRNKGNFPGRFSGRQFSNSRSEMNVSTLELGDSALYLCASRLIPGLAGREVPSPYEQYFGPGTRLTVT.

This clone appeared a single time. V gene TRBV6-5 combines with J gene TRBJ1-4; 9 bases are shared with TRBD1. The CDR3 covers 14 residues. Germline V gives CDR1 MNHEY, CDR2 SVGAGI. Trimming cost V 6 bases and J 4 bases; bases outside gene matches: 3. CDR3 sequence: CASRGTGNNEKLFF. The CDR3 DNA is TGTGCCAGCAGAGGGACAGGGAATAATGAAAAACTGTTTTTT.

J is TRBJ2-5 and V is TRBV30; 9 bases map to TRBD1. The V and J ends lost 4 bases and 1 base, in that order; junction bases with no gene match: 16. Per the germline V gene, CDR1 is GTSNPN and CDR2 is SVGIG (reference sequence). The CDR3 extends over 18 amino acids. The CDR3 loop reads CAWKGGQGYLALQETQYF. In DNA, the CDR3 is TGTGCCTGGAAAGGGGGACAGGGCTACCTAGCGCTCCAAGAGACCCAGTACTTC.

The V call is TRBV7-2, the J call TRBJ2-5; 7 bases are a match to TRBD2. The trim removed 5 bases at V and 7 bases at J, leaving 7 bases unmatched. The CDR3 sequence is 13 residues long. Germline-derived CDR1 and CDR2 are SGHTA and FQGNSA. CDR3 DNA: TGTGCCAGCAGCAGAGACTGGGAGGGGACCCAGTACTTC. It specifies CASSRDWEGTQYF.

This chain connects TRBV6-5 to TRBJ2-1; D possibly corresponds to TRBD1 (5 bases). Trimming removed 7 bases at V and 8 bases at J, with 9 bases between. This CDR3 contains 11 residues. In germline, CDR1 is MNHEY, CDR2 SVGAGI. The CDR3 reads CASTKGDEQFF. The CDR3 DNA follows: TGTGCCAGCACTAAAGGGGATGAGCAGTTCTTC.

The V and J genes are TRBV4-1 and TRBJ2-3; a possible D gene is TRBD2 (6 bases). CDR3 length: 17 residues. V gave up 0 bases and J gave up 3 bases, with 16 bases separating them. The V gene's germline CDR1 is MGHRA and CDR2 YSYEKL. CDR3: CASSQERGIGPTDTQYF. The CDR3 DNA follows: TGCGCCAGCAGCCAAGAACGGGGGATTGGGCCGACAGATACGCAGTATTTT.

The CDR3 region is CATERGQGIESQHF. The DNA for the CDR3 is TGTGCCACCGAACGAGGGCAGGGAATTGAGTCCCAGCATTTT. The V and J genes are TRBV28 and TRBJ1-5; D is perhaps TRBD1 (5 bases). CDR1 is MDHEN, CDR2 SYDVKM, per germline. The CDR3 is 14 amino acids. Trimming took 10 bases from V and 11 from J, leaving 24 bases between them. The complete variable domain, with remaining parts taken from reference TRBV28 and TRBJ1-5, reads DVKVTQSSRYLVKRTGEKVFLECVQDMDHENMFWYRQDPGLGLRLIYFSYDVKMKEKGDIPEGYSVSREKKERFSLILESASTNQTSMYLCATERGQGIESQHFGDGTRLSIL.

The chain joins TRBV5-4 to TRBJ2-7; 8 bases are a match to TRBD2. This CDR3 comprises 17 residues. The V and J ends lost 4 bases and 2 bases, in that order; junction bases with no gene match: 14. From germline, CDR1 is SGHNT and CDR2 YYREEE (reference sequence). The CDR3: CASSLWGLGRFPYEQYF. CDR3 coding DNA: TGTGCCAGCAGCCTGTGGGGACTAGGCCGGTTCCCCTACGAGCAGTACTTC. The whole variable domain, remainder taken from reference TRBV5-4 and TRBJ2-7, is ETGVTQSPTHLIKTRGQQVTLRCSSQSGHNTVSWYQQALGQGPQFIFQYYREEENGRGNFPPRFSGLQFPNYSSELNVNALELDDSALYLCASSLWGLGRFPYEQYFGPGTRLTVT.

J is TRBJ1-4 and V is TRBV18; possibly TRBD1 for D (5 bases). V was cut by 0 bases and J by 7 bases, with 9 bases left in between. Germline-derived CDR1 and CDR2 are KGHSH and LQKENI. The CDR3 contains 14 residues. The CDR3 sequence: CASSPPDNPEKLFF. The CDR3 DNA is TGTGCCAGCTCACCACCGGACAACCCTGAAAAACTGTTTTTT.

The chain recombines TRBV7-9 with TRBJ2-7, with D tentatively TRBD2 (8 bases). CDR1 and CDR2 (germline): SEHNR, FQNEAQ (reference sequence). CDR3 length: 17 residues. V shed 0 bases and J shed 3 bases, with 18 bases lying between them. This chain's CDR3 is CASSLARGVDRRYEQYF. CDR3 nucleotide sequence: TGTGCCAGCAGCTTAGCGCGGGGGGTGGACAGGCGCTACGAGCAGTACTTC. Supplemented by reference TRBV7-9 and TRBJ2-7, the full variable domain reads DTGVSQNPRHKITKRGQNVTFRCDPISEHNRLYWYRQTLGQGPEFLTYFQNEAQLEKSRLLSDRFSAERPKGSFSTLEIQRTEQGDSAMYLCASSLARGVDRRYEQYFGPGTRLTVT.

V and J are TRBV12-5 and TRBJ2-3; D may match TRBD1 or TRBD2 (5 bases each). This CDR3 spans 13 amino acids. V lost 6 bases and J lost 9, with 16 bases in between. Germline V gene lookup returns CDR1 LGHNT and CDR2 FRNRAP. DNA for the CDR3: TGTGCTAGTGGCCCCGGGGCCACAGGAACGCAGTATTTT. Its translation: CASGPGATGTQYF.

The chain couples TRBV7-8 to TRBJ1-5, with unresolved D. Germline V lookup: CDR1 SGHVS, CDR2 FQNEAQ. The V gene lost 1 base and the J gene lost 7 bases, with 14 bases spanning the gap. The CDR3 is 15 amino acids. CDR3 DNA sequence: TGTGCCAGCAGCTTAGATCGGATCGGCAGACAGCCCCAGCATTTT. Its protein is CASSLDRIGRQPQHF. Full variable domain (remainder filled in from reference TRBV7-8 and TRBJ1-5): GAGVSQSPRYKVAKRGQDVALRCDPISGHVSLFWYQQALGQGPEFLTYFQNEAQLDKSGLPSDRFFAERPEGSVSTLKIQRTQQEDSAVYLCASSLDRIGRQPQHFGDGTRLSIL.

This rearrangement joins TRBV5-1 to TRBJ1-1; 8 nucleotides align to TRBD1. The CDR3 loop spans 15 amino acids. Germline assignment: CDR1 SGHRS and CDR2 YFSETQ. The V segment lost 2 bases and the J segment 4 bases; nucleotides outside the gene matches: 7. CDR3 amino acids: CASSFLDRGGTEAFF. CDR3 DNA sequence: TGCGCCAGCAGCTTTTTAGACAGGGGAGGCACTGAAGCTTTCTTT.

The chain joins TRBV7-9 to TRBJ2-7; D call uncertain. The V gene's germline CDR1 is SEHNR and CDR2 FQNEAQ (reference sequence). V dropped 5 bases and J dropped 4 bases, with 21 bases sitting between them. This CDR3 has 16 residues. The CDR3 sequence is CASSPRWAVLYYEQYF. The CDR3 DNA reads as TGTGCCAGCAGCCCCCGTTGGGCGGTCCTGTATTACGAGCAGTACTTC.

The chain has TRBV2 and TRBJ2-1, with D tentatively TRBD1 (5 bases). The V end lost 2 bases, the J end lost 0 bases, and 11 bases lay between the germline ends. The CDR3 extends over 16 amino acids. Germline-derived CDR1 and CDR2 are SNHLY and FYNNEI. The CDR3 nucleotides read TGTGCCAGCAGTGAAACACAGGTCCCCTCCTACAATGAGCAGTTCTTC. As protein: CASSETQVPSYNEQFF.

Concerning this clone: Within the sample, other DNA sequences also encode this same CDR3. The chain joins TRBV29-1 to TRBJ2-1; perhaps TRBD2 as D (5 bases). Trimming pared 3 bases from V and 2 bases from J, leaving 5 bases between. Germline assignment: CDR1 SQVTM and CDR2 ANQGSEA. The CDR3 runs to 12 residues. The CDR3 region is CSVERAYNEQFF. In DNA, the CDR3 is TGCAGCGTTGAGAGGGCCTACAATGAGCAGTTCTTC.

V is TRBV27 and J is TRBJ1-1; possible D gene TRBD1, 5 bases. CDR1 is MNHEY, CDR2 SMNVEV, per germline (reference sequence). This CDR3 spans 17 amino acids. V was shortened by 2 bases and J by 0 bases, with 16 bases between the two germline ends. The CDR3 protein is CASSLAPYRSLNTEAFF. The DNA for the CDR3 is TGTGCCAGCAGTTTAGCGCCTTACAGGAGCTTGAACACTGAAGCTTTCTTT.